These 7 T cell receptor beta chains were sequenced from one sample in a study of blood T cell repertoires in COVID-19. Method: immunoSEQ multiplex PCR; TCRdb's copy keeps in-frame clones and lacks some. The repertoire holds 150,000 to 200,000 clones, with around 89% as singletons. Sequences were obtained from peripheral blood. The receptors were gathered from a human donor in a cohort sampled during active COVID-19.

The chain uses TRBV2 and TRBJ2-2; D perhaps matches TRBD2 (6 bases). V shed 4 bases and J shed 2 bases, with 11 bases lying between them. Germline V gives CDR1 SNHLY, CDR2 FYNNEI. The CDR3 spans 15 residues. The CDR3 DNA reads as TGTGCCAGCAGTGGTGCGGGACGTAACACCGGGGAGCTGTTTTTT. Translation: CASSGAGRNTGELFF.

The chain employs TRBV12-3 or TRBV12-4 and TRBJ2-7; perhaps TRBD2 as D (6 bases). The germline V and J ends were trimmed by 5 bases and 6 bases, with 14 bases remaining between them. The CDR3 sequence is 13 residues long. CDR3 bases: TGTGCCAGCAGTCCGGCGGGAACAGGCGAGCAGTACTTC. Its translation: CASSPAGTGEQYF.

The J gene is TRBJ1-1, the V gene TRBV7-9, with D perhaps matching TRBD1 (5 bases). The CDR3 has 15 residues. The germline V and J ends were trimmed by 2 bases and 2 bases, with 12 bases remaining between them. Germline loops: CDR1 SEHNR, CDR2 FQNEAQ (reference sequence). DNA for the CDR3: TGTGCCAGCAGCTTACACTCGGGGGGAAACACTGAAGCTTTCTTT. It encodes CASSLHSGGNTEAFF.

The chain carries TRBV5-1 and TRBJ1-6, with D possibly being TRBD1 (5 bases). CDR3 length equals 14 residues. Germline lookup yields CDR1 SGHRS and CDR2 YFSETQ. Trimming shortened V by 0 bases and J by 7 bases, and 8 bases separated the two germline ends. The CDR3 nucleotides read TGCGCCAGCAGCTTGGGGGGGGGAAATTCACCCCTCCACTTT. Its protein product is CASSLGGGNSPLHF.

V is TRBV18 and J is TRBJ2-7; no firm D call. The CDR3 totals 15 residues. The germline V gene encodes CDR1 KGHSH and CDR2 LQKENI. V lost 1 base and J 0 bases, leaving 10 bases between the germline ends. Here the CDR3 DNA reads TGTGCCAGCTCACCACGTTATAGCAACTCCTACGAGCAGTACTTC. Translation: CASSPRYSNSYEQYF. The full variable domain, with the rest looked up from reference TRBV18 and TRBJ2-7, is NAGVMQNPRHLVRRRGQEARLRCSPMKGHSHVYWYRQLPEEGLKFMVYLQKENIIDESGMPKERFSAEFPKEGPSILRIQQVVRGDSAAYFCASSPRYSNSYEQYFGPGTRLTVT.

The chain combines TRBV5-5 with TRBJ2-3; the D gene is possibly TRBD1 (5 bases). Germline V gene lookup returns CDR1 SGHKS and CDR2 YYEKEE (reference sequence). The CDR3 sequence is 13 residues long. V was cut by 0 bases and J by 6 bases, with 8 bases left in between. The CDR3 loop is CASSLAKGDTQYF. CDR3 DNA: TGTGCCAGCAGCTTGGCTAAGGGGGATACGCAGTATTTT.

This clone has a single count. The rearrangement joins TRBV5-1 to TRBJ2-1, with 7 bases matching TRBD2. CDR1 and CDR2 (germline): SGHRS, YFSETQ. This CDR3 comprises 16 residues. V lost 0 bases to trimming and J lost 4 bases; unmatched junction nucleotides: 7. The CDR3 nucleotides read TGCGCCAGCAGCTTGGCGAGCGGGATACTATACAATGAGCAGTTCTTC. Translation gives CASSLASGILYNEQFF.